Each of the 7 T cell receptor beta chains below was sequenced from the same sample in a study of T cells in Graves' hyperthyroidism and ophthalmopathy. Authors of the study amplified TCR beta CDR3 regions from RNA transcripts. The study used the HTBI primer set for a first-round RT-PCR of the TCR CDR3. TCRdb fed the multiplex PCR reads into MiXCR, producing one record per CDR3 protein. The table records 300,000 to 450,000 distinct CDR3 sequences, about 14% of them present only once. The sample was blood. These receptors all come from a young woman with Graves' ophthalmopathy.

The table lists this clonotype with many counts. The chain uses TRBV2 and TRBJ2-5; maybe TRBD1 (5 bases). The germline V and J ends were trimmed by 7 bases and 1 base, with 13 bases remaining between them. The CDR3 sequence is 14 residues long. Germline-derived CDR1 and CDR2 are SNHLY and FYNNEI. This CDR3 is CASKGQQAQETQYF. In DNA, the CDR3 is TGTGCCAGCAAAGGTCAACAGGCCCAAGAGACCCAGTACTTC.

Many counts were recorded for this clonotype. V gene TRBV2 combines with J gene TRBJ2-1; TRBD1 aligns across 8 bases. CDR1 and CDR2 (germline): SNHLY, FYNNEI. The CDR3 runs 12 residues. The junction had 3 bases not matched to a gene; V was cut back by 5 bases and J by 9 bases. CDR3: CASSLDRGEQFF. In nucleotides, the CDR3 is TGTGCCAGCAGTCTAGACAGGGGTGAGCAGTTCTTC.

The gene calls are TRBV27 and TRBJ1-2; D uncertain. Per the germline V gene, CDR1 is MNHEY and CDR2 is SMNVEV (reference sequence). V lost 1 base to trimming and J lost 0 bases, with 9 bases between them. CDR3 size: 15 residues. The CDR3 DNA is TGTGCCAGCAGTTTATTAGGCCTTTCTAACTATGGCTACACCTTC. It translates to CASSLLGLSNYGYTF.

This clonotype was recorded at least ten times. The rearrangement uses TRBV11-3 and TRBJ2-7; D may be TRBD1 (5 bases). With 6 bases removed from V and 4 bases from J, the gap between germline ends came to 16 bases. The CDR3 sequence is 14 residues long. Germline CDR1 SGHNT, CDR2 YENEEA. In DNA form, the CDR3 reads TGTGCCAGCAGGGCCGAGGAAGGGGCATACGAGCAGTACTTC. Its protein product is CASRAEEGAYEQYF. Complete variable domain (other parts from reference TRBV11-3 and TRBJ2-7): EAGVVQSPRYKIIEKKQPVAFWCNPISGHNTLYWYLQNLGQGPELLIRYENEEAVDDSQLPKDRFSAERLKGVDSTLKIQPAELGDSAVYLCASRAEEGAYEQYFGPGTRLTVT.

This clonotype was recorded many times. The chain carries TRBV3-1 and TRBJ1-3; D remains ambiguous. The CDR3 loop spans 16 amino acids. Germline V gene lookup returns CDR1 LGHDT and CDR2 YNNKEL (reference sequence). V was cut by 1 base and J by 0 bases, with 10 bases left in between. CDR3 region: CASSQVGSGSGNTIYF. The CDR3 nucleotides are TGTGCCAGCAGCCAAGTCGGCTCCGGCTCTGGAAACACCATATATTTT.

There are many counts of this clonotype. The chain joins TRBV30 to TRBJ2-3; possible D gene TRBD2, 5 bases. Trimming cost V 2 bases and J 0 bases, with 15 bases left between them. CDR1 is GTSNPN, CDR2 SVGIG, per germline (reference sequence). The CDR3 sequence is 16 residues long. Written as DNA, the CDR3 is TGTGCCTGGAGTATTGGGCTAGCCGAAAGCACAGATACGCAGTATTTT. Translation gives CAWSIGLAESTDTQYF. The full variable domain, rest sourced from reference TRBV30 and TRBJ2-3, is SQTIHQWPATLVQPVGSPLSLECTVEGTSNPNLYWYRQAAGRGLQLLFYSVGIGQISSEVPQNLSASRPQDRQFILSSKKLLLSDSGFYLCAWSIGLAESTDTQYFGPGTRLTVL.

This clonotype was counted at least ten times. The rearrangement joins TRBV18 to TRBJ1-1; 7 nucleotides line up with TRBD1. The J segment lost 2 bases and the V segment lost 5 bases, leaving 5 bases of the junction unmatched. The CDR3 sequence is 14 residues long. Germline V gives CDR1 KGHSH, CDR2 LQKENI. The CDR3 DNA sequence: TGTGCCAGCTCATCTCGGACAGGAAACACTGAAGCTTTCTTT. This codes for CASSSRTGNTEAFF.